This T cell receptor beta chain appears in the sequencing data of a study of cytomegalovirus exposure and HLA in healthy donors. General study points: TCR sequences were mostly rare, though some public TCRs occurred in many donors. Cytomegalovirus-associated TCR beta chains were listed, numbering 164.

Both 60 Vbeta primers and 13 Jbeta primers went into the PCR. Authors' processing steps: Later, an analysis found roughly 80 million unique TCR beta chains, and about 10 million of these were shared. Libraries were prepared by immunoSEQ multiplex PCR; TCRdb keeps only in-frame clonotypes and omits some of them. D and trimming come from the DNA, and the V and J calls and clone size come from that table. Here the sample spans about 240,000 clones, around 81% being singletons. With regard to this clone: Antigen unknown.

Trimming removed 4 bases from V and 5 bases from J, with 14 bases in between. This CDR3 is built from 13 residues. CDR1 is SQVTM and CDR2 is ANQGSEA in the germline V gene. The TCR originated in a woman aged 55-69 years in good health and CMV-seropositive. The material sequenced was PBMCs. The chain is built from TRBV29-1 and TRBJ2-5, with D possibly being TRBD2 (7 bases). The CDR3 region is CSVGGGVRETQYF. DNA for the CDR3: TGCAGCGTTGGAGGGGGGGTCAGGGAGACCCAGTACTTC. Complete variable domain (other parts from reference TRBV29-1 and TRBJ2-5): SAVISQKPSRDICQRGTSLTIQCQVDSQVTMMFWYRQQPGQSLTLIATANQGSEATYESGFVIDKFPISRPNLTFSTLTVSNMSPEDSSIYLCSVGGGVRETQYFGPGTRLLVL.